This T cell receptor (beta chain) was captured by sequencing in a study of T cell responses to AZD1222 COVID-19 vaccine. In the study overall: Some second doses came at about 4 weeks and others at about 12 weeks; these were pooled. Study findings and constraints: Only six people who got AZD1222 tested seropositive at baseline. Dominant CD4 TCR responses targeted spike regions 160-218 and 743-854. White British donors predominated, females outnumbered males, and clonal diversity was possibly underestimated.

The length of the CDR3 is 14 residues. The germline V gene encodes CDR1 GTSNPN and CDR2 SVGIG (reference sequence). V gave up 2 bases and J gave up 7 bases, with 15 bases separating them. Clones were sequenced by immunoSEQ multiplex PCR, and TCRdb holds only the in-frame ones, with some missing. The profile shows around 67,000 clones, about 85% of them singletons. A remark on this clone: Its target is not known.

This rearrangement joins TRBV30 to TRBJ1-5, with D perhaps matching TRBD1 (6 bases). Source: peripheral blood, taken on day 0 of AZD1222 vaccination. The source of this sequence is an adult in good health. CDR3 nucleotide sequence: TGTGCCTGGAGTTGGGACACAATGGGGCAGCCCCAGCATTTT. Residues: CAWSWDTMGQPQHF.